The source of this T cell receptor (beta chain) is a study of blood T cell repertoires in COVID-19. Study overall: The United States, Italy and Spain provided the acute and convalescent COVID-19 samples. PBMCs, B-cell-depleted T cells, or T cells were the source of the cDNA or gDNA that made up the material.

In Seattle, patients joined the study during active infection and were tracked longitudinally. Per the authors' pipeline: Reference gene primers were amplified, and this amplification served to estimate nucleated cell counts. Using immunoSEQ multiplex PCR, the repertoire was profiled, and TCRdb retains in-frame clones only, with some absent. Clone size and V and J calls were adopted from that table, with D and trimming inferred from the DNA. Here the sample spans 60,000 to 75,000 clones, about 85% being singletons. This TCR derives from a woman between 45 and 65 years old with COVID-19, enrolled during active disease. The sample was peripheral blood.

This chain's CDR3 is CASSTRKSGELFF. Written as DNA, the CDR3 is TGTGCCAGCAGCACCAGAAAATCCGGGGAGCTGTTTTTT. The chain joins TRBV12-3 or TRBV12-4 to TRBJ2-2; D ambiguous. V was shortened by 6 bases and J by 6 bases, with 11 bases between the two germline ends. The CDR3 sequence is 13 residues long.